A selection of T cell receptor beta chains follows, all from one sample in a study of response to subunit inactivated influenza vaccine. MiXCR, applied by TCRdb to the RT-PCR reads, yields one record per CDR3 protein. The sample includes some 540,000 distinct CDR3 sequences, roughly 25% of them seen just once. The data were also submitted as part of a second study, on T cells expressing NK-cell markers.

Here the sequenced sample was CD4+ T cells sorted from PBMCs, taken 11 to 12 days after vaccination. Source of these receptors: a man in his forties or fifties who received an inactivated influenza vaccine. Both conserved end residues are part of each CDR3. The D gene is left open where the match is weak. Clone size is not always given. Where it is, it says once, few, many or a class for expanded clones.

NA	TRBV7-2	TRBD1	TRBJ2-2	CASSTGETGELFF	TGTGCCAGCAGCACAGGGGAAACCGGGGAGCTGTTTTTT
few	TRBV6-5	NA	TRBJ1-1	CASSYSIATPGTEAFF	TGTGCCAGCAGTTACTCGATAGCTACTCCGGGTACTGAAGCTTTCTTT
few	TRBV18	TRBD1	TRBJ2-3	CASSTGGWVPPDTQYF	TGTGCCAGCTCAACAGGGGGCTGGGTTCCACCAGATACGCAGTATTTT
few	TRBV5-1	NA	TRBJ2-7	CASSPGGQGYEQYF	TGCGCCAGCAGCCCCGGGGGGCAGGGCTACGAGCAGTACTTC
NA	TRBV11-2	NA	TRBJ1-5	CASSLVLWHIDSNSNQPQHF	TGTGCCAGCAGCTTAGTTCTTTGGCATATAGATAGCAATAGCAATCAGCCCCAGCATTTT
NA	TRBV9	TRBD2	TRBJ2-3	CASSEGLAGTTDTQYF	TGTGCCAGCAGCGAAGGACTAGCGGGGACGACAGATACGCAGTATTTT
NA	TRBV29-1	NA	TRBJ2-3	CSVQKTDTQYF	TGCAGCGTTCAAAAAACAGATACGCAGTATTTT
few	TRBV29-1	TRBD1	TRBJ2-2	CSAGTGARTGELFF	TGCAGCGCCGGGACAGGGGCTCGTACCGGGGAGCTGTTTTTT
NA	TRBV14	NA	TRBJ2-7	CASSQDVGSNEQYF	TGTGCCAGCAGCCAAGATGTGGGCAGCAACGAGCAGTACTTC
NA	TRBV6-5	TRBD1	TRBJ2-7	CASSYSRGQGRYEQYF	TGTGCCAGCAGTTATTCCCGTGGACAGGGACGCTACGAGCAGTACTTC
NA	TRBV9	NA	TRBJ2-5	CASSADGGAGTQYF	TGTGCCAGCAGCGCCGACGGGGGAGCGGGGACCCAGTACTTC